The rows below give T cell receptor beta chains drawn from one sample of a study of shared clonotypes between healthy human individuals. Repertoires were generated with immunoSEQ multiplex PCR, while TCRdb's copy carries only in-frame clones and drops some. The table has around 1.9 million clones, 93% seen once. Sequenced input: naive CD8+ T cells from PBMCs. The receptors come from a young man in good health. Some clones in this sample may be carry-over from other donors' samples. The CDR3 runs from the conserved cysteine through the conserved F or W. A D gene is named only where the DNA matches it firmly. Rows give clone size only sometimes, using once, few, many, or a class for an expanded clone.

D gene,V gene,clone size,J gene,CDR3 DNA,CDR3 protein
TRBD2,TRBV11-2,-,TRBJ2-7,TGTGCCAGCAGCTTAGGGGGGGGAACAGAATACGAGCAGTACTTC,CASSLGGGTEYEQYF
-,TRBV21-1,once,TRBJ1-3,TGTGCCAGCAACCTGGGACAGTGTGAGACCATATATTTT,CASNLGQCETIYF
-,TRBV7-8,-,TRBJ1-1,TGTGCCAGCAGCTTAAACCAGGGCCGTACTGAAGCTTTCTTT,CASSLNQGRTEAFF
-,TRBV30,-,TRBJ1-2,TGTGCCGGAAAATCTGGAGAATTCTATGGCTACACCTTC,CAGKSGEFYGYTF
-,TRBV28,-,TRBJ1-2,TGTGCCAGCGCCCAGGTTTTTGTAAGCTATGGCTACACCTTC,CASAQVFVSYGYTF
-,TRBV27,-,TRBJ2-2,TGTGCCAGCAGTTTTTTGAGGGGAGCGAACACCGGGGAGCTGTTTTTT,CASSFLRGANTGELFF
-,TRBV19,once,TRBJ1-2,TGTGCCAGTAAGGTTGAGGGGAACTATGGCTACACCTTC,CASKVEGNYGYTF
-,TRBV11-3,-,TRBJ2-7,TGTGCCAGCAGCCCCGGCGGGACAGCCTACGAGCAGTACTTC,CASSPGGTAYEQYF
-,TRBV4-1,-,TRBJ2-1,TGCGCCAGCAGCCAGCTACAGGTAGGCGATGAGCAGTTCTTC,CASSQLQVGDEQFF
-,TRBV14,-,TRBJ2-3,TGTGCCAGCAGTCTGTCGCCTGGGGATACGCAGTATTTT,CASSLSPGDTQYF
-,TRBV9,-,TRBJ1-2,TGTGCCAGCAGCAAACTGAGACAAGCTAACTATGGCTACACCTTC,CASSKLRQANYGYTF
-,TRBV5-1,-,TRBJ2-7,TGCGCCAGCAGCCCTTTTGGCGAGGGGAACTCCTACGAGCAGTACTTC,CASSPFGEGNSYEQYF
TRBD2,TRBV7-3,-,TRBJ2-1,TGTGCCAGCAGCTTACCGACTAGCGGGAGCTCGCCCTACAATGAGCAGTTCTTC,CASSLPTSGSSPYNEQFF
-,TRBV27,-,TRBJ2-3,TGTGCCAGCAGTCCCCCCGGGGGAGATACGCAGTATTTT,CASSPPGGDTQYF
-,TRBV7-9,-,TRBJ2-2,TGTGCCAGCAGCTTATTCCAGGTCGAGAACACCGGGGAGCTGTTTTTT,CASSLFQVENTGELFF
-,TRBV29-1,-,TRBJ1-4,TGCAGCGTTCCAAGCCCTGGGACGGAGCATCTGTTTTTT,CSVPSPGTEHLFF
-,TRBV13,-,TRBJ2-1,TGTGCCAGCAGCTTGTTCGTTTACGGGGGAAAAAATGAGCAGTTCTTC,CASSLFVYGGKNEQFF
-,TRBV27,-,TRBJ2-7,TGTGCCAGCAGCCCCTCGGCAGGGGCCTTGGGCTACGAGCAGTACTTC,CASSPSAGALGYEQYF
-,TRBV25-1,-,TRBJ2-5,TGTGCCAGCAGTGAGGGCCCCAGGGACCTAAGGTCCAGGGAGACCCAGTACTTC,CASSEGPRDLRSRETQYF
TRBD2,TRBV13,-,TRBJ2-7,TGTGCCAGCAGCTTAGGCAGGGGACTAGCGCCTTCTGAGCAGTACTTC,CASSLGRGLAPSEQYF